One sample yielded the 26 T cell receptor beta chains listed below, sequenced in a study of shared clonotypes between healthy human individuals. Here immunoSEQ multiplex PCR was the method, and the copy in TCRdb shows in-frame clones only, minus some. The sample yields around 1.9 million clones, about 93% seen once. Naive CD8 cells were CD45RO-negative, positively selected for CCR7, excluding terminally differentiated effector memory CD45RA+ cells. Sequences were obtained from naive CD8+ T cells from PBMCs. These receptors all stem from a man aged 18 to 29 in good health. Some clones in this sample may be carry-over from other donors' samples.

The genes are TRBV6-5 and TRBJ2-7; D is perhaps TRBD1 (5 bases). Germline values: CDR1 MNHEY, CDR2 SVGAGI. CDR3 length: 13 amino acids. The V gene lost 7 bases and the J gene lost 5 bases, with 15 bases spanning the gap. This CDR3 reads CASISPTRDEQYF. CDR3 DNA: TGTGCCAGCATCTCTCCCACCAGGGACGAGCAGTACTTC.

This sequence joins TRBV6-5 and TRBJ1-4; D remains unclear. The CDR3 covers 13 residues. The V gene lost 5 bases and the J gene lost 3 bases, with 7 bases spanning the gap. The V gene's germline CDR1 is MNHEY and CDR2 SVGAGI. For the CDR3, the DNA is TGTGCCAGCAGTGGATCCTCTAATGAAAAACTGTTTTTT. Encoded protein: CASSGSSNEKLFF.

The genes are TRBV9 and TRBJ2-1; tentatively, D is TRBD2 (6 bases). The CDR3 runs 15 residues. Germline V gene sequence: CDR1 SGDLS, CDR2 YYNGEE. With 3 bases removed from V and 3 bases from J, the gap between germline ends came to 13 bases. In DNA, the CDR3 is TGTGCCAGCAGCGGTGAGGGAGGTGACTACAATGAGCAGTTCTTC. Translation: CASSGEGGDYNEQFF. The variable domain in full, with the rest retrieved from reference TRBV9 and TRBJ2-1, is DSGVTQTPKHLITATGQRVTLRCSPRSGDLSVYWYQQSLDQGLQFLIQYYNGEERAKGNILERFSAQQFPDLHSELNLSSLELGDSALYFCASSGEGGDYNEQFFGPGTRLTVL.

The V and J genes are TRBV28 and TRBJ2-5; D remains unclear. The V gene lost 0 bases and the J gene lost 2 bases, with 13 bases spanning the gap. Germline CDR1 and CDR2: MDHEN and SYDVKM. This CDR3 contains 16 residues. For the CDR3, the DNA is TGTGCCAGCAGTTTATGGGTCACCCAAATACAAGAGACCCAGTACTTC. Encoded protein: CASSLWVTQIQETQYF. Full variable domain (outside the CDR3, taken from reference TRBV28 and TRBJ2-5): DVKVTQSSRYLVKRTGEKVFLECVQDMDHENMFWYRQDPGLGLRLIYFSYDVKMKEKGDIPEGYSVSREKKERFSLILESASTNQTSMYLCASSLWVTQIQETQYFGPGTRLLVL.

The DNA of the CDR3 is TGTGCCAGCAGCCTAACGGCGGGACAGGGGCTTGACTACGAGCAGTACTTC. It is translated as CASSLTAGQGLDYEQYF. The chain carries TRBV11-2 and TRBJ2-7; 10 positions agree with TRBD1. With V trimmed by 5 bases and J by 3 bases, 13 bases remained unmatched. The CDR3 has 17 residues. Looked up from germline, CDR1 is SGHAT and CDR2 is FQNNGV.

The rearrangement links TRBV28 to TRBJ2-4; 7 nucleotides match TRBD1. V gave up 2 bases and J gave up 1 base; unmatched junction bases: 8. This CDR3 contains 17 residues. Germline V CDR1 and CDR2: MDHEN, SYDVKM. The DNA of the CDR3 is TGTGCCAGCAGTTTAGATGAGGGGGCTCCCGCCAAAAACATTCAGTACTTC. Its protein is CASSLDEGAPAKNIQYF. Full variable domain (outside the CDR3, taken from reference TRBV28 and TRBJ2-4): DVKVTQSSRYLVKRTGEKVFLECVQDMDHENMFWYRQDPGLGLRLIYFSYDVKMKEKGDIPEGYSVSREKKERFSLILESASTNQTSMYLCASSLDEGAPAKNIQYFGAGTRLSVL.

This clone was seen only once. The V and J genes are TRBV6-5 and TRBJ2-7; TRBD1 aligns across 10 bases. Per germline, CDR1 MNHEY and CDR2 SVGAGI. V gave up 0 bases and J gave up 4 bases; unmatched junction bases: 6. This CDR3 has 16 amino acids. The CDR3 DNA reads TGTGCCAGCAGTTACTCGACAGGGGGCTTATTGTACGAGCAGTACTTC. Translating it yields CASSYSTGGLLYEQYF.

The CDR3 sequence: CASSVRTGGFYNEQFF. The CDR3 DNA follows: TGTGCCAGCAGCGTTAGGACAGGGGGATTTTACAATGAGCAGTTCTTC. The rearrangement joins TRBV11-2 to TRBJ2-1, with 10 nucleotides matching TRBD1. CDR3 size: 16 residues. CDR1 is SGHAT, CDR2 FQNNGV, per germline. V lost 5 bases and J lost 4; bases outside the gene matches: 8.

The chain joins TRBV4-2 to TRBJ2-1; 12 bases are a match to TRBD2. V dropped 2 bases and J dropped 9; count of bases not matched to a gene: 8. CDR1 is LGHNA and CDR2 is YNFKEQ in the germline V gene. The CDR3 has 16 amino acids. The CDR3 protein is CASSQRLAGANGEQFF. CDR3 nucleotides: TGTGCCAGCAGCCAACGACTAGCGGGAGCTAATGGTGAGCAGTTCTTC.

V and J are TRBV5-5 and TRBJ2-1, with D possibly TRBD2 on 6 matching bases. The CDR3 has 13 residues. V was shortened by 7 bases and J by 10 bases, with 18 bases between the two germline ends. CDR1 and CDR2 (germline): SGHKS, YYEKEE (reference sequence). CDR3 sequence (DNA): TGTGCCAGCTCCCGTATAGTGGAGGGGGAGCAGTTCTTC. The encoded protein is CASSRIVEGEQFF.

A word on this clone: Other DNA sequences in this sample translate to the same CDR3. The chain joins TRBV2 to TRBJ2-7, with D hard to call. CDR3 length: 11 amino acids. Trimming took off 6 bases at V and 4 bases at J, with 7 bases between the two ends. In germline, CDR1 is SNHLY, CDR2 FYNNEI. In nucleotides, the CDR3 is TGTGCCAGCAGCCCGCTTTACGAGCAGTACTTC. Amino acids: CASSPLYEQYF.

The chain recombines TRBV27 with TRBJ2-2, with 9 bases matching TRBD2. V lost 3 bases and J lost 6; bases outside the gene matches: 5. The germline gives CDR1 MNHEY, CDR2 SMNVEV (reference sequence). This CDR3 region has 15 residues. The CDR3 DNA reads TGTGCCAGCAGTTTTCGCGGGAGGGCAGCCGGGGAGCTGTTTTTT. Protein sequence: CASSFRGRAAGELFF.

This chain connects TRBV5-8 to TRBJ1-2; no definite D call. The CDR3 consists of 14 residues. In germline, CDR1 is SGHTS, CDR2 YDEGEE. V was shortened by 0 bases and J by 1 base, with 7 bases between the two germline ends. The CDR3 DNA sequence: TGTGCCAGCAGCTTGGGGGGTTATAACTATGGCTACACCTTC. Its protein is CASSLGGYNYGYTF.

The chain uses TRBV5-6 and TRBJ2-1; D unclear. CDR1 SGHDT and CDR2 YYEEEE come from the germline V gene. V was clipped by 2 bases and J by 0 bases, with 12 bases between them. This CDR3 is built from 16 residues. The DNA of the CDR3 is TGTGCCAGCAGCTTAGTATGGGATAGCTCCTACAATGAGCAGTTCTTC. This sequence encodes CASSLVWDSSYNEQFF.

The rearrangement links TRBV7-6 to TRBJ2-7; a weak D match, TRBD1 (6 bases). The CDR3 has 14 amino acids. Trimming took off 3 bases at V and 6 bases at J, with 15 bases between the two ends. The germline V gene has CDR1 SGHVS and CDR2 FNYEAQ. CDR3 sequence reads: CASSLGVQGSEQYF. CDR3 sequence (DNA): TGTGCCAGCAGCTTGGGGGTACAGGGCTCCGAGCAGTACTTC.

The gene calls are TRBV2 and TRBJ1-2, with 9 bases that match TRBD1. In germline, CDR1 is SNHLY, CDR2 FYNNEI. This CDR3 spans 15 amino acids. V lost 4 bases and J lost 7; bases outside the gene matches: 10. The chain's CDR3 is CASSALQGALGGYTF. The CDR3, as DNA: TGTGCCAGCAGTGCTTTACAGGGGGCTTTGGGTGGCTACACCTTC.

This clone has only one observation. Other DNA sequences of this sample code for an identical CDR3. V gene TRBV30 combines with J gene TRBJ2-7; D is possibly TRBD1 or TRBD2 (5 bases each). V lost 0 bases to trimming and J lost 6 bases, with 6 bases between them. Germline values: CDR1 GTSNPN, CDR2 SVGIG (reference sequence). CDR3 length: 11 residues. CDR3 sequence reads: CAWSVGGEQYF. For the CDR3, the DNA is TGTGCCTGGAGTGTTGGGGGCGAGCAGTACTTC.

The J gene is TRBJ2-3, the V gene TRBV9, with 12 positions matching TRBD2. The trim removed 4 bases at V and 5 bases at J, leaving 8 bases unmatched. The CDR3 has 16 residues. In germline, CDR1 is SGDLS, CDR2 YYNGEE. The CDR3 DNA follows: TGTGCCAGCAGCACCCTAGCGGGAGGGCCGTTAGATACGCAGTATTTT. Residues: CASSTLAGGPLDTQYF.

Worth noting for this clone: Other DNA sequences in this specimen translate into the identical CDR3. This chain uses TRBV9 with TRBJ2-7; 7 bases are a match to TRBD1. The CDR3 length is 15 residues. The germline V gene encodes CDR1 SGDLS and CDR2 YYNGEE. The J segment lost 0 bases and the V segment lost 0 bases, leaving 3 bases of the junction unmatched. The CDR3 reads CASSVGPGGSYEQYF. In DNA, the CDR3 is TGTGCCAGCAGCGTAGGTCCAGGGGGCTCCTACGAGCAGTACTTC. The full variable domain, rest sourced from reference TRBV9 and TRBJ2-7, is DSGVTQTPKHLITATGQRVTLRCSPRSGDLSVYWYQQSLDQGLQFLIQYYNGEERAKGNILERFSAQQFPDLHSELNLSSLELGDSALYFCASSVGPGGSYEQYFGPGTRLTVT.

This chain connects TRBV7-2 to TRBJ1-2, with D uncertain. V was pared by 5 bases and J by 6 bases, with 19 bases between. Germline V gene data show CDR1 as SGHTA and CDR2 as FQGNSA. The CDR3 has 15 residues. The CDR3 protein is CASSPSTAVPDGYTF. The CDR3 nucleotides read TGTGCCAGCAGCCCGTCAACAGCGGTACCGGATGGCTACACCTTC. The variable domain in full, completed from reference TRBV7-2 and TRBJ1-2, reads GAGVSQSPSNKVTEKGKDVELRCDPISGHTALYWYRQSLGQGLEFLIYFQGNSAPDKSGLPSDRFSAERTGGSVSTLTIQRTQQEDSAVYLCASSPSTAVPDGYTFGSGTRLTVV.

This clone is a singleton in its sample. The chain carries TRBV13 and TRBJ2-2, with 10 nucleotides matching TRBD2. V trimming: 8 bases; J trimming: 4 bases; junction bases outside the gene matches: 4. The CDR3 is 14 residues long. The V gene's germline CDR1 is PRHDT and CDR2 FYEKMQ (reference sequence). Here the CDR3 DNA reads TGTGCCAGCGGTGTAGCGGGAGGCACCGGGGAGCTGTTTTTT. It translates to CASGVAGGTGELFF. The full variable domain, rest sourced from reference TRBV13 and TRBJ2-2, is AAGVIQSPRHLIKEKRETATLKCYPIPRHDTVYWYQQGPGQDPQFLISFYEKMQSDKGSIPDRFSAQQFSDYHSELNMSSLELGDSALYFCASGVAGGTGELFFGEGSRLTVL.

This chain links TRBV10-3 with TRBJ1-1; D gene uncertain. V lost 0 bases, J lost 2 bases, and 7 bases lay in between. The CDR3 is 14 residues long. Germline V lookup: CDR1 ENHRY, CDR2 SYGVKD. CDR3 amino acids: CAISESQFNTEAFF. CDR3 DNA: TGTGCCATCAGTGAGTCGCAGTTCAACACTGAAGCTTTCTTT.

V is TRBV30 and J is TRBJ1-2, with 9 bases lining up with TRBD1. Trimming cost V 6 bases and J 10 bases; bases outside gene matches: 12. Germline CDR1 is GTSNPN and CDR2 is SVGIG (reference sequence). The CDR3 spans 13 residues. CDR3 sequence: CACFFGTGIVYTF. CDR3 nucleotide sequence: TGTGCCTGTTTTTTCGGGACAGGGATCGTCTACACCTTC.

The rearrangement joins TRBV15 to TRBJ2-2; D is ambiguous. CDR1 LNHNV and CDR2 YYDKDF come from the germline V gene (reference sequence). This CDR3 has 12 amino acids. The germline V and J ends were trimmed by 4 bases and 7 bases, with 7 bases remaining between them. CDR3 sequence: CATSIISGELFF. CDR3 bases: TGTGCCACCAGCATAATTAGCGGGGAGCTGTTTTTT.

The gene calls are TRBV19 and TRBJ1-4; D possibly corresponds to TRBD1 (5 bases). Trimming removed 4 bases from V and 3 bases from J, with 12 bases in between. CDR3 length: 15 residues. Per germline, CDR1 LNHDA and CDR2 SQIVND (reference sequence). As DNA, the CDR3 is TGTGCCAGTAGTACCACAGGTCCCCCTAATGAAAAACTGTTTTTT. Amino acid sequence: CASSTTGPPNEKLFF.

CDR3 sequence: CASTRTGPHEQYF. The DNA of the CDR3 is TGTGCCAGCACTCGCACGGGGCCCCACGAGCAGTACTTC. J is TRBJ2-7 and V is TRBV6-6; D tentatively fits TRBD1 or TRBD2 (5 bases each). The V end was cut by 7 bases, the J end by 5 bases, with 15 bases between. This CDR3 spans 13 amino acids. Germline CDR1 MNHNY, CDR2 SVGAGI (reference sequence).